Listed below are T cell receptor beta chains from one sample, sequenced in a study of early T cells in non-severe SARS-CoV-2 infection. In TCRdb, the 5' RACE reads were re-called with MiXCR into one record per CDR3 protein. Here the sample spans over 60,000 distinct CDR3 sequences, roughly a tenth being singletons. The specimen was whole blood, collected at baseline. The receptors were gathered from an adult who was a healthcare worker with PCR-confirmed SARS-CoV-2 infection or an uninfected control (not recorded which). Each CDR3 is given with its conserved first and last residue. A D gene is named only where the DNA matches it firmly. For some rows the clone size is stated as once, few or many, or as a class when expanded; others skip it.

d_gene	j_gene	abundance	v_gene	CDR3aa	CDR3nt
-	TRBJ1-1	-	TRBV4-1	CASSQDEGYTEAFF	TGCGCCAGCAGCCAAGATGAAGGGTACACTGAAGCTTTCTTT
TRBD2	TRBJ2-5	many	TRBV7-8	CASTSTTSGGRLQETQYF	TGTGCCAGCACCTCCACCACTAGCGGGGGCCGCCTCCAAGAGACCCAGTACTTC
-	TRBJ2-2	many	TRBV9	CASSVWRGLGTGELFF	TGTGCCAGCAGCGTATGGAGAGGGCTGGGCACCGGGGAGCTGTTTTTT
TRBD2	TRBJ2-1	many	TRBV6-5	CASSLNSGGDNEQFF	TGTGCCAGCAGCCTTAATAGCGGGGGAGACAATGAGCAGTTCTTC
TRBD2	TRBJ2-3	-	TRBV4-3	CASSQSRASGGATDTQYF	TGCGCCAGCAGCCAGTCCCGGGCCAGCGGGGGAGCCACAGATACGCAGTATTTT
TRBD2	TRBJ2-3	-	TRBV5-1	CASSGGGSTDTQYF	TGCGCCAGCAGCGGCGGGGGAAGCACAGATACGCAGTATTTT
-	TRBJ1-4	-	TRBV4-1	CASSQATGPSTNEKLFF	TGCGCCAGCAGCCAGGCGACAGGACCCTCAACTAATGAAAAACTGTTTTTT
-	TRBJ2-7	many	TRBV10-3	CAIRTESSYEQYF	TGTGCCATCAGGACCGAAAGCTCCTACGAGCAGTACTTC
TRBD1	TRBJ2-7	-	TRBV18	CASSPPGQGRGEQYF	TGTGCCAGCTCACCACCGGGACAGGGACGGGGTGAGCAGTACTTC
-	TRBJ1-4	many	TRBV9	CASSPTGRVNEKLFF	TGTGCCAGCAGCCCAACAGGGAGGGTTAACGAAAAACTGTTTTTT
-	TRBJ2-7	few	TRBV25-1	CHVSHEQYF	TGTCATGTGTCGCACGAGCAGTACTTC